This entry describes one T cell receptor (beta chain). Antigen unknown. The data were taken from a study of T cell responses to AZD1222 COVID-19 vaccine. Sequenced by immunoSEQ multiplex PCR; TCRdb stores in-frame clones only, minus some. This table holds tens of thousands of clones, more than 60% found once. Findings and limits, study-wide: Increased Spike-specific TCR breadth and depth were observed after two AZD1222 doses. Donors skewed white British and female; clonal diversity was possibly underestimated. Spike-wide coverage was observed for vaccine-associated CD4 TCRs, with dominant responses at 160-218 and 743-854. It was only a handful of AZD1222 recipients who were seropositive at baseline.

The CDR3 loop spans 14 amino acids. Germline V gene data show CDR1 as KGHSH and CDR2 as LQKENI. The V end was cut by 5 bases, the J end by 4 bases, with 14 bases between. The receptor's source is an adult in good health. The rearrangement uses TRBV18 and TRBJ1-1; TRBD1 is a possible D gene (6 bases). The sequencing here drew on peripheral blood, taken on day 0 of MenACWY control vaccination. CDR3 nucleotide sequence: TGTGCCAGCTCATCCCGGGACACGCGCACTGAAGCTTTCTTT. It specifies CASSSRDTRTEAFF.